This is a list of T cell receptor beta chains from one sample in a study of graft-versus-host responses after intestinal transplantation. No cognate antigen is known for these TCRs. Clones were read by immunoSEQ multiplex PCR, and TCRdb kept only the in-frame ones, dropping some. The profile shows over 65,000 clones, around 93% of them singletons. The source material was unstimulated CD8+ T cells sorted from spleen or lymph node cells, sampled before transplant. The receptors shown here come from a human donor who was the organ donor for an intestinal transplant. Each CDR3 is given with its conserved first and last residue. Each record gives: D gene, V gene, J gene, clone size, CDR3 protein, CDR3 DNA. The D gene is left open where the match is weak. Size values are once, few and many counts, or a class for expanded clones, and some rows have none.

-	TRBV30	TRBJ1-4	-	CAWSVLSEKLFF	TGTGCCTGGAGTGTTTTGTCGGAAAAACTGTTTTTT
TRBD1	TRBV19	TRBJ2-1	-	CASGRTGNNEQFF	TGTGCCAGTGGTAGGACAGGGAATAATGAGCAGTTCTTC
-	TRBV10-1	TRBJ2-7	once	CASRQGRYEQYF	TGCGCCAGCAGGCAGGGGCGCTACGAGCAGTACTTC
-	TRBV19	TRBJ2-7	-	CASSGGGFHEQYF	TGTGCCAGTAGTGGTGGGGGCTTCCACGAGCAGTACTTC
-	TRBV6-5	TRBJ1-4	-	CASSYSPAAEKLFF	TGTGCCAGCAGTTACTCGCCGGCTGCTGAAAAACTGTTTTTT
TRBD2	TRBV13	TRBJ2-7	-	CASSLRGLADGYEQYF	TGTGCCAGCAGCTTACGGGGACTAGCGGACGGCTACGAGCAGTACTTC
-	TRBV4-1	TRBJ2-2	-	CASSQGHTANTGELFF	TGCGCCAGCAGCCAAGGACATACCGCGAACACCGGGGAGCTGTTTTTT
TRBD1	TRBV5-6	TRBJ1-2	-	CASSLLRDRGGGYTF	TGTGCCAGCAGCTTACTCCGGGACAGGGGAGGTGGCTACACCTTC
-	TRBV11-2	TRBJ2-1	-	CASSFGANEQFF	TGTGCCAGCAGCTTCGGAGCCAATGAGCAGTTCTTC
TRBD1	TRBV7-8	TRBJ2-7	-	CASSFDRGPSYEQYF	TGTGCCAGCAGCTTTGACAGGGGTCCCTCCTACGAGCAGTACTTC
-	TRBV9	TRBJ1-1	-	CASSAGGFAEAFF	TGTGCCAGCAGCGCGGGGGGATTCGCTGAAGCTTTCTTT
-	TRBV7-6	TRBJ1-1	-	CASSLGMNTEAFF	TGTGCCAGCAGCTTAGGAATGAACACTGAAGCTTTCTTT
-	TRBV7-9	TRBJ2-5	-	CASSPSLLRIQETQYF	TGTGCCAGCAGCCCCTCGTTGTTGCGCATTCAAGAGACCCAGTACTTC
-	TRBV7-9	TRBJ1-1	-	CVLSGVQNTEAFF	TGTGTCCTCTCAGGGGTTCAGAACACTGAAGCTTTCTTT
-	TRBV5-1	TRBJ1-2	-	CASSLDRGNYGYTF	TGCGCCAGCAGCTTGGATAGGGGTAACTATGGCTACACCTTC
TRBD2	TRBV7-9	TRBJ2-1	-	CASSSSGTDNEQFF	TGTGCCAGCAGCTCTAGCGGGACTGACAATGAGCAGTTCTTC
-	TRBV6-1	TRBJ2-2	-	CASSEGQVLTGELFF	TGTGCCAGCAGTGAAGGGCAGGTTCTCACCGGGGAGCTGTTTTTT
-	TRBV29-1	TRBJ2-4	-	CSVGGPYIQYF	TGCAGCGTGGGGGGACCCTACATTCAGTACTTC
-	TRBV5-6	TRBJ2-7	-	CASSSIPRPLYEQYF	TGTGCCAGCAGCTCAATCCCTAGACCCCTCTACGAGCAGTACTTC
-	TRBV2	TRBJ1-2	-	CASSVHPESANYGYTF	TGTGCCAGCAGTGTACACCCCGAGTCAGCAAACTATGGCTACACCTTC
TRBD1	TRBV11-2	TRBJ2-7	-	CASSLTGGEDEQYF	TGTGCCAGCAGCCTGACAGGGGGCGAAGACGAGCAGTACTTC
-	TRBV9	TRBJ2-1	-	CASGQGLNQYNEQFF	TGTGCCAGCGGACAGGGACTAAATCAATACAATGAGCAGTTCTTC
-	TRBV6-6	TRBJ2-1	-	CASSYLGGDEQFF	TGTGCCAGCAGTTACCTAGGAGGCGATGAGCAGTTCTTC
TRBD1	TRBV7-6	TRBJ1-6	once	CASSPRQGGSPLHF	TGTGCCAGCAGCCCCAGACAGGGAGGATCACCCCTCCACTTT
TRBD1	TRBV11-3	TRBJ2-3	-	CASRQGAASTDTQYF	TGTGCCAGCAGGCAGGGGGCGGCTAGCACAGATACGCAGTATTTT
-	TRBV23-1	TRBJ1-6	-	CASSQSGQYNSPLHF	TGCGCCAGCAGTCAATCGGGACAATATAATTCACCCCTCCACTTT
-	TRBV6-5	TRBJ2-7	-	CASSIPPGFSYEQYF	TGTGCCAGCAGCATACCCCCAGGGTTCTCCTACGAGCAGTACTTC
TRBD1	TRBV30	TRBJ1-2	-	CAWAMLPDRGSPYGYTF	TGTGCCTGGGCTATGTTACCCGACAGGGGAAGCCCCTATGGCTACACCTTC
TRBD1	TRBV19	TRBJ2-7	once	CASSSPDRDAYEQYF	TGTGCCAGTAGCTCTCCCGACAGGGATGCATACGAGCAGTACTTC
-	TRBV6-5	TRBJ1-6	-	CASSYSGISPLHF	TGTGCCAGCAGTTACTCGGGGATTTCACCCCTCCACTTT
-	TRBV10-3	TRBJ1-6	-	CAISERQWGIWRIYNSPLHF	TGTGCCATCAGTGAGAGGCAGTGGGGAATTTGGCGGATCTATAATTCACCCCTCCACTTT
TRBD2	TRBV9	TRBJ2-1	-	CASSVGTSGGLSSYNEQFF	TGTGCCAGCAGCGTAGGGACTAGCGGGGGGCTAAGCTCCTACAATGAGCAGTTCTTC
-	TRBV5-8	TRBJ2-5	once	CASNLGQNQETQYF	TGTGCCAGCAACCTAGGGCAGAACCAAGAGACCCAGTACTTC
TRBD1	TRBV5-6	TRBJ2-5	-	CASSPQGAAQYF	TGTGCCAGCAGCCCACAGGGGGCGGCCCAGTACTTC
-	TRBV2	TRBJ2-3	-	CASSLSGWGTDTQYF	TGTGCCAGCAGCCTTTCAGGGTGGGGCACAGATACGCAGTATTTT
-	TRBV2	TRBJ1-2	-	CAIIEEGRMTYGYTF	TGTGCCATCATCGAAGAGGGCAGGATGACCTATGGCTACACCTTC
-	TRBV2	TRBJ1-3	-	CASSEQSQHTGNTIYF	TGTGCCAGCAGTGAACAGTCACAGCATACCGGAAACACCATATATTTT
TRBD1	TRBV2	TRBJ2-1	-	CASIGDRGFNEQFF	TGTGCCAGCATAGGGGACAGGGGCTTCAATGAGCAGTTCTTC
-	TRBV4-2	TRBJ1-5	-	CASSQGQYSNQPQHF	TGTGCCAGCAGCCAAGGACAGTATAGCAATCAGCCCCAGCATTTT
-	TRBV25-1	TRBJ1-1	-	CASIGRTGNTEAFF	TGTGCCAGCATAGGACGGACCGGGAACACTGAAGCTTTCTTT
-	TRBV15	TRBJ1-4	-	CATSSGVSDEKLFF	TGTGCCACCAGCAGCGGGGTCTCCGATGAAAAACTGTTTTTT
-	TRBV10-3	TRBJ2-2	-	CAILGLLTGELFF	TGTGCCATCCTCGGACTACTCACCGGGGAGCTGTTTTTT
-	TRBV19	TRBJ2-1	-	CATSPSPGTPWSSYNEQFF	TGTGCCACTAGCCCATCCCCCGGGACTCCTTGGAGCTCCTACAATGAGCAGTTCTTC
-	TRBV6-5	TRBJ2-7	-	CASSDLGSYEQYF	TGTGCCAGCAGTGATCTTGGGTCCTACGAGCAGTACTTC
-	TRBV4-1	TRBJ2-3	-	CASSQSWDWSTDTQYF	TGCGCCAGCAGCCAATCATGGGACTGGAGCACAGATACGCAGTATTTT
TRBD2	TRBV6-1	TRBJ2-1	-	CASSVWRGDEQFF	TGTGCCAGCAGTGTTTGGCGGGGGGATGAGCAGTTCTTC
-	TRBV11-2	TRBJ1-3	-	CASSPPGNTTYF	TGTGCCAGCAGCCCACCTGGAAACACCACATATTTT
-	TRBV11-3	TRBJ2-2	-	CASSPRGDREATGELFF	TGTGCCAGCAGCCCAAGAGGGGACCGGGAAGCCACCGGGGAGCTGTTTTTT
-	TRBV6-5	TRBJ2-7	-	CASSYTGYEQYF	TGTGCCAGCAGTTACACAGGCTACGAGCAGTACTTC
-	TRBV5-4	TRBJ2-7	once	CASSGDRWGYEQYF	TGTGCCAGCAGCGGAGACAGATGGGGCTACGAGCAGTACTTC
-	TRBV7-3	TRBJ2-7	-	CASSGLATHEQYF	TGTGCCAGCAGCGGTCTAGCGACCCACGAGCAGTACTTC
-	TRBV14	TRBJ2-3	-	CASSQEAAEDSDTQYF	TGTGCCAGCAGCCAAGAAGCAGCAGAGGACTCAGATACGCAGTATTTT
-	TRBV9	TRBJ1-2	few	CASSPRTPDGYTF	TGTGCCAGCAGCCCTAGGACCCCTGACGGCTACACCTTC
TRBD2	TRBV7-2	TRBJ2-3	-	CASSFVGSGSHSADTQYF	TGTGCCAGCAGCTTCGTTGGTAGCGGGAGCCATTCGGCCGATACGCAGTATTTT